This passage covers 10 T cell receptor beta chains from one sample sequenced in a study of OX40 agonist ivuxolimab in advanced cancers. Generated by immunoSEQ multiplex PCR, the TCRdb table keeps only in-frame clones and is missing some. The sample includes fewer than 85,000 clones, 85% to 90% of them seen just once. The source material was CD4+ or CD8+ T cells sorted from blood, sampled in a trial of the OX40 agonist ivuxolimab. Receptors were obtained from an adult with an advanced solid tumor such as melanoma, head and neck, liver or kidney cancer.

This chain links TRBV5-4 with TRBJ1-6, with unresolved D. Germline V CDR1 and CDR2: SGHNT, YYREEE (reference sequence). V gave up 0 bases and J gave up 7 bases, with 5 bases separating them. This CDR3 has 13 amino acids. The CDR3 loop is CASSLVQNSPLHF. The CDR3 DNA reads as TGTGCCAGCAGCTTGGTGCAGAATTCACCCCTCCACTTT.

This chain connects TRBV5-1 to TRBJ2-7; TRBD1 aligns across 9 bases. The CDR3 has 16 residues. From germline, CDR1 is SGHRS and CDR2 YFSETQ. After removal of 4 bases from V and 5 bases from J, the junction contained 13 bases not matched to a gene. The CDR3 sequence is CASSQTSGTGFDEQYF. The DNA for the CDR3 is TGCGCCAGCAGCCAGACCTCTGGGACAGGGTTCGACGAGCAGTACTTC.

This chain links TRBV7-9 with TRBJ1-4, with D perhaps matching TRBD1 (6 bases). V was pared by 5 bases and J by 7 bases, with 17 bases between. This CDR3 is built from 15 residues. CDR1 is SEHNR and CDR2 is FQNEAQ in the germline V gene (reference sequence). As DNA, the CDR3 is TGTGCCAGCAGCGCCGGCCAGGGGCCGAGTGAAAAACTGTTTTTT. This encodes CASSAGQGPSEKLFF.

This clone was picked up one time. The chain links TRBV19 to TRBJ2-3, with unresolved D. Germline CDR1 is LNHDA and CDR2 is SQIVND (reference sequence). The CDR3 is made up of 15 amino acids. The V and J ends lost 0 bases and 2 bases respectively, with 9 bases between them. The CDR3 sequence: CASSIDARDTDTQYF. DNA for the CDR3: TGTGCCAGTAGTATAGATGCTAGAGACACAGATACGCAGTATTTT.

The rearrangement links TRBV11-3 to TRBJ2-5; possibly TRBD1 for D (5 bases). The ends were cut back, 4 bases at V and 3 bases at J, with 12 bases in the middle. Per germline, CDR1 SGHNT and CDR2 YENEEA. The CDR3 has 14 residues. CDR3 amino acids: CASSSLQGKETQYF. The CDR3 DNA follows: TGTGCCAGCAGCTCTTTGCAGGGAAAAGAGACCCAGTACTTC.

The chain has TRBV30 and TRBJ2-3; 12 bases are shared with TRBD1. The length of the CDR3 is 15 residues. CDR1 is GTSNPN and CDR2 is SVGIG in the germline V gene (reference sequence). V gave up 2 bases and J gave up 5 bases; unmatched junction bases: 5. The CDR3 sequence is CAWSRGQGAVDTQYF. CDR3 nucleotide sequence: TGTGCCTGGAGTAGGGGACAGGGGGCTGTAGATACGCAGTATTTT. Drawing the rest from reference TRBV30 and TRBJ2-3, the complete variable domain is SQTIHQWPATLVQPVGSPLSLECTVEGTSNPNLYWYRQAAGRGLQLLFYSVGIGQISSEVPQNLSASRPQDRQFILSSKKLLLSDSGFYLCAWSRGQGAVDTQYFGPGTRLTVL.

CDR3 loop: CASSERGGELFF. The CDR3 DNA reads TGTGCCAGCAGTGAAAGGGGAGGGGAGCTGTTTTTT. V usage is TRBV2 and J usage is TRBJ2-2, with D possibly matching TRBD1 (5 bases). V was pared by 2 bases and J by 8 bases, with 6 bases between. The germline gives CDR1 SNHLY, CDR2 FYNNEI. The CDR3 contains 12 residues.

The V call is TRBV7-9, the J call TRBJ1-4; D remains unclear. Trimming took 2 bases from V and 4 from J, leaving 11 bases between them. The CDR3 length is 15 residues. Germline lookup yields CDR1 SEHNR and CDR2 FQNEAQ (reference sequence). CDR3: CASSLRVGINEKLFF. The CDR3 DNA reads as TGTGCCAGCAGCTTAAGGGTGGGGATTAATGAAAAACTGTTTTTT.

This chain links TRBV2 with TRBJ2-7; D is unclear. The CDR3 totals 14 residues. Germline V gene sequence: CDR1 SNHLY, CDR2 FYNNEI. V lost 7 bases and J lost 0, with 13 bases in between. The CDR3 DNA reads TGTGCCAGCAAAAGAGACTCCAACTCCTACGAGCAGTACTTC. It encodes CASKRDSNSYEQYF.

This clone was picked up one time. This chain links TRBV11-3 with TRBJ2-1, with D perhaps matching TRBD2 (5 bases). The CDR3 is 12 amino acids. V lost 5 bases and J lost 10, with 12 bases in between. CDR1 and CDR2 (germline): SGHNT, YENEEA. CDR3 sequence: CASSRRTSEQFF. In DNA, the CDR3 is TGTGCCAGCAGCCGACGGACTTCGGAGCAGTTCTTC.